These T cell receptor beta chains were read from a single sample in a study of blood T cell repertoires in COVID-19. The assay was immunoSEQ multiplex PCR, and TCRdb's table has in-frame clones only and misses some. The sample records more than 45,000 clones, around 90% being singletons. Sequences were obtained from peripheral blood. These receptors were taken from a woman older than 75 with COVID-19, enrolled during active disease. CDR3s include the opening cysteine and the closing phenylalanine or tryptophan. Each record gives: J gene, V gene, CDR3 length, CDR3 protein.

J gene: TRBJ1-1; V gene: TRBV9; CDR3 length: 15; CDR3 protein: CASSDPNGGGTEAFF
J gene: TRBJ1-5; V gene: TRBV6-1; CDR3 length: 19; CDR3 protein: CASSEISGPGVSGNQPQHF
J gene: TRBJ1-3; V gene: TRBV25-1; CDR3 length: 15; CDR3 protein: CASSDGQNSGNTIYF
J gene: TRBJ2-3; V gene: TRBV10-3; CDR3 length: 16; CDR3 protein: CAISGGLAGGQDTQYF
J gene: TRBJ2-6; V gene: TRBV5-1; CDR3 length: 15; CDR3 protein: CASSYTVSGANVLTF
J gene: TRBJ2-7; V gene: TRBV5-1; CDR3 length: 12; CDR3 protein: CASSLSGYEQYF
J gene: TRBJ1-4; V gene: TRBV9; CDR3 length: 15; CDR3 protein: CASSVAGTGNEKLFF
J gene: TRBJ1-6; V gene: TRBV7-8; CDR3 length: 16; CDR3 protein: CASSSRDSERGSPLHF
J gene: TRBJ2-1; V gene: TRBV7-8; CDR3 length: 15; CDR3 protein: CASTPQDPRGNEQFF
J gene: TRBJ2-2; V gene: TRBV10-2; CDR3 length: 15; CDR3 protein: CASSLAGGGSGELFF
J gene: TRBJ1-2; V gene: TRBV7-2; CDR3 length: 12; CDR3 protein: CASSPTGFGYTF
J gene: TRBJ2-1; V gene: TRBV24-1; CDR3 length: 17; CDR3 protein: CATSGLGGAGTPSEQFF
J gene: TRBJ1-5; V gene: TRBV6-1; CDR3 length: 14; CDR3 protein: CASSERDRTQPQHF